What follows are 9 T cell receptor beta chains derived from one specimen sequenced in a study of T cell responses to AZD1222 COVID-19 vaccine. Some clones are missing from TCRdb's copy, which holds only in-frame ones; the method was immunoSEQ multiplex PCR. The sample holds 98,000 or so clones, 65% to 85% seen once. The source was peripheral blood, collected 28 days after the second AZD1222 dose. The receptors derive from an adult who received the AZD1222 COVID-19 vaccine.

The chain recombines TRBV12-3 or TRBV12-4 with TRBJ2-1; 7 nucleotides line up with TRBD1. The V gene end was trimmed by 3 bases and the J gene end by 7 bases; junction bases not matched to a gene: 3. This CDR3 comprises 13 residues. The CDR3 region has the DNA TGTGCCAGCAGTTTGGCAGGGGGAAATGAGCAGTTCTTC. It specifies CASSLAGGNEQFF.

The V call is TRBV4-1, the J call TRBJ2-5, with 8 bases fitting TRBD1. V lost 3 bases to trimming and J lost 5 bases; unmatched junction nucleotides: 8. Per the germline V gene, CDR1 is MGHRA and CDR2 is YSYEKL. This CDR3 comprises 15 residues. CDR3 residues: CASSQAGGAVETQYF. The CDR3 DNA reads as TGCGCCAGCAGCCAGGCAGGGGGCGCGGTGGAGACCCAGTACTTC.

CDR3 bases: TGTGCCAGCAGCTCCTATGAAACGGGGGGGCACGCTGAAGCTTTCTTT. Amino acid sequence: CASSSYETGGHAEAFF. V gene TRBV7-9 combines with J gene TRBJ1-1; tentative D call: TRBD1 (6 bases). The germline CDR1 and CDR2 sequences are SEHNR and FQNEAQ (reference sequence). The CDR3 loop spans 16 amino acids. With 4 bases removed from V and 6 bases from J, the gap between germline ends came to 21 bases.

CDR3 DNA sequence: TGTGCCAGCAGCCAATGGGGGACTGTGAACACTGAAGCTTTCTTT. Translating it yields CASSQWGTVNTEAFF. This chain links TRBV14 with TRBJ1-1; tentatively, D is TRBD1 (5 bases). Trimming shortened V by 2 bases and J by 0 bases, and 10 bases separated the two germline ends. Germline V gene lookup returns CDR1 SGHDN and CDR2 FVKESK. This CDR3 region has 15 residues. Together with reference TRBV14 and TRBJ1-1, the CDR3 gives the full variable domain: EAGVTQFPSHSVIEKGQTVTLRCDPISGHDNLYWYRRVMGKEIKFLLHFVKESKQDESGMPNNRFLAERTGGTYSTLKVQPAELEDSGVYFCASSQWGTVNTEAFFGQGTRLTVV.

This chain joins TRBV5-1 and TRBJ2-7; D might be TRBD1 (6 bases). The V gene's germline CDR1 is SGHRS and CDR2 YFSETQ. CDR3 size: 14 residues. V was trimmed by 4 bases and J by 5 bases, leaving 16 bases between them. CDR3 sequence reads: CASSNSRGIDEQYF. The DNA of the CDR3 is TGCGCCAGCAGCAATAGCAGGGGAATAGACGAGCAGTACTTC.

The V and J genes are TRBV5-1 and TRBJ1-2, with unresolved D. Trimming pared 0 bases from V and 0 bases from J, leaving 9 bases between. The CDR3 has 15 residues. Germline V gene data show CDR1 as SGHRS and CDR2 as YFSETQ. The CDR3 here is CASSLDSKSNYGYTF. CDR3 sequence (DNA): TGCGCCAGCAGCTTGGACAGCAAGTCTAACTATGGCTACACCTTC.

The V gene is TRBV6-2 or TRBV6-3, the J gene TRBJ1-2, with a tentative D call TRBD1 (5 bases). Looked up from germline, CDR1 is MNHEY and CDR2 is SVGEGT. Trimming pared 5 bases from V and 4 bases from J, leaving 11 bases between. The CDR3 is 13 amino acids. CDR3 coding DNA: TGTGCCAGCAGTGATGGCCAGGGCTATGGCTACACCTTC. Translated: CASSDGQGYGYTF.

V gene TRBV5-1 combines with J gene TRBJ2-1; 7 bases align to TRBD2. V lost 6 bases to trimming and J lost 2 bases; unmatched junction nucleotides: 5. This CDR3 has 14 residues. The germline V gene has CDR1 SGHRS and CDR2 YFSETQ. CDR3 sequence reads: CASKAGAAYNEQFF. The CDR3 DNA follows: TGCGCCAGCAAGGCGGGAGCGGCCTACAATGAGCAGTTCTTC. The variable domain in full, completed from reference TRBV5-1 and TRBJ2-1, reads KAGVTQTPRYLIKTRGQQVTLSCSPISGHRSVSWYQQTPGQGLQFLFEYFSETQRNKGNFPGRFSGRQFSNSRSEMNVSTLELGDSALYLCASKAGAAYNEQFFGPGTRLTVL.

There are a few counts of this clone. The V gene is TRBV10-3, the J gene TRBJ2-3; 8 bases match TRBD1. This CDR3 contains 13 residues. Germline CDR1 is ENHRY and CDR2 is SYGVKD. Losses at the gene ends were 10 bases for V and 2 bases for J; bases not matched to a gene: 5. The CDR3 protein is CANGGQDTDTQYF. The CDR3 DNA reads as TGTGCCAACGGGGGACAGGACACAGATACGCAGTATTTT.